This T cell receptor (beta chain) was retrieved from a study of metastatic and nonmetastatic thyroid tumors (dated by TCRdb to 2018 to 2020). With regard to the full study: The researchers compared repertoires between peripheral blood samples and tumor or nodule tissue samples from patients with malignant or benign thyroid disease. The research as a whole found: TCR beta diversity was reported as significantly higher in malignant tumors than in benign nodules, in both blood and tumor samples.

No patient had received any treatment before thyroid surgery. Patient clinical samples collected from about 2012 to 2018 were retrospectively analysed using T-cell receptor beta sequencing. From the cysteine through the phenylalanine, the CDR3 covers 16 amino acids. Left in the record is the CDR3 DNA by itself, 48 bases read in frame from the first base. V has 5 bases trimmed and J has 4 bases trimmed; junction bases matching no gene number 16. CDR1 and CDR2 are read off the germline V gene as SQVTM and ANQGSEA. This clone was observed a few times. Its antigen is unknown. No much larger clone exists at a distance of one base, and base qualities are not known. To prepare the library, PCR was applied. Data came from an Illumina HiSeq 4000. High-throughput sequencing was used to profile the TCR beta-chain CDR3 region of each patient. The authors processed their data as follows. The researchers built a classifier to tell apart papillary thyroid cancer patients with distant metastasis, based on CDR3 differences among clinicopathological groups. The Shannon index was used to measure repertoire diversity, and the Morisita-Horn index was used to measure how similar tumor and blood repertoires were. TCRdb reprocessing: public reads trimmed at Q25 with fastp, clones called with MiXCR, in-frame beta chains kept. In this record, the V and J calls reflect TCRdb's handling and not the investigators' own analysis. The sample yields approximately 5,000 clones; 20% to 25% were counted once. 22% of the sample belongs to the ten largest clones.

The chain is encoded by TRBV29-1 joined to TRBJ1-2, and 7 bases in between align with TRBD1. What was sequenced was tumor tissue. The receptor was isolated from a male donor with papillary thyroid cancer or a benign thyroid nodule (not recorded which). Some clones in this sample may be carry-over from other donors' samples. At the DNA level, the sequence is TGCAGCGTTACTGGGACAGTGGGCTTTGGTGGCTATGGCTACACCTTC. Its protein product is CSVTGTVGFGGYGYTF.